The clone carrying this T cell receptor beta chain has only a few counts. Its antigen is unknown. The PCR template was genomic DNA. Amplification of the beta chain CDR3 used 30 forward and 13 reverse multiplex primers. MiXCR, applied by TCRdb to the multiplex PCR reads, yields one record per CDR3 protein. The table includes 250,000 or so distinct CDR3 sequences, 47% detected once. CDR1 is SGHTA and CDR2 is FQGNSA in the germline V gene. V gave up 7 bases and J gave up 7 bases; unmatched junction bases: 11. The CDR3 totals 14 residues. The data stem from a study of type 1 and type 2 diabetes patients. Looking at the study overall: Samples came from type 1 diabetic, type 2 diabetic or nondiabetic people, recruited in China. CD4+ or CD8+ T cells were positively selected from PBMCs with microbeads. Whole-study findings and limits: Age and gender were not matched between study groups.

Input material: peripheral blood mononuclear cells (PBMCs). The TCR comes from a man younger than 30 with type 2 diabetes. V and J are TRBV7-2 and TRBJ1-2, with 8 bases fitting TRBD1. CDR3 region: CASTPTRDRSGYTF. The CDR3 nucleotides are TGTGCCAGCACCCCGACCAGGGACAGGAGTGGCTACACCTTC.